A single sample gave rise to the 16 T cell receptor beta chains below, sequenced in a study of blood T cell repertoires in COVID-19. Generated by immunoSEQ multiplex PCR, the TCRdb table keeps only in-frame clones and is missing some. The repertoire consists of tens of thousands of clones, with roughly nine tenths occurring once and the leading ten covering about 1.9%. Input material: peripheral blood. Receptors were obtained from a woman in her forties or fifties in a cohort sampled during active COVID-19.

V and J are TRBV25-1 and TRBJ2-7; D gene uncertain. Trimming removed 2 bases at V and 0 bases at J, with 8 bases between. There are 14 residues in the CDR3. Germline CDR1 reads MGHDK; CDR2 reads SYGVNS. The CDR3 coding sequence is TGTGCCAGCAGTGAAGGGTGGAGCTCCTACGAGCAGTACTTC. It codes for CASSEGWSSYEQYF.

Here the CDR3 DNA reads TGTGCCAGCAGTCCCAGGACTAGCGGAGCCGACACAGATACGCAGTATTTT. It is translated as CASSPRTSGADTDTQYF. The chain couples TRBV6-6 to TRBJ2-3; 10 positions agree with TRBD2. V shed 5 bases, J shed 2 bases, and the junction held 10 bases outside the gene matches. CDR1 and CDR2 (germline): MNHNY, SVGAGI (reference sequence). The CDR3 consists of 17 residues.

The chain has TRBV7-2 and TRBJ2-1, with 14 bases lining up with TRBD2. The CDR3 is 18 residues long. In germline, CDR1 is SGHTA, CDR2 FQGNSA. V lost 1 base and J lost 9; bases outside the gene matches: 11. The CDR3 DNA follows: TGTGCCAGCAGCTTAGTCCGGGCGACTAGCGGGGGGGCGAGTGAGCAGTTCTTC. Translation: CASSLVRATSGGASEQFF.

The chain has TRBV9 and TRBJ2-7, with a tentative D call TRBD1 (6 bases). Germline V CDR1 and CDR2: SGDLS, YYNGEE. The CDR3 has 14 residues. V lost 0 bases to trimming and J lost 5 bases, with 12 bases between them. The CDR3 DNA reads TGTGCCAGCAGCGTAGGAGGCAGGGGCCACGAGCAGTACTTC. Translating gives CASSVGGRGHEQYF.

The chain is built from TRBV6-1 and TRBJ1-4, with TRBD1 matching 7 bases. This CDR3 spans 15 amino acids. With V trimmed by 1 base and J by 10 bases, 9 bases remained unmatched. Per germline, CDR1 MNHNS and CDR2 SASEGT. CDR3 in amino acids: CASSEGQGVSGKLFF. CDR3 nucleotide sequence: TGTGCCAGCAGTGAAGGCCAGGGGGTATCGGGAAAACTGTTTTTT.

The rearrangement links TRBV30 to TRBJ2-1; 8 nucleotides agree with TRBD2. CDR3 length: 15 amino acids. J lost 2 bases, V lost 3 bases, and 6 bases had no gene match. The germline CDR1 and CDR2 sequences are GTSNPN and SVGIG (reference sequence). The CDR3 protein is CAWRTGREAYNEQFF. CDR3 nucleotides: TGTGCCTGGAGGACCGGGAGGGAGGCCTACAATGAGCAGTTCTTC.

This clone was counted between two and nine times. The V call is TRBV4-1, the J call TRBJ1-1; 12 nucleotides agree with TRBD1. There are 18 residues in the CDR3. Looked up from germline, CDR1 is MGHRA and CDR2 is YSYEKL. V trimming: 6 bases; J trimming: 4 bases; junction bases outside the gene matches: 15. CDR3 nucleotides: TGCGCCAGCAGTTACACTTACCGAGGGACAGGGGGCGGCACTGAAGCTTTCTTT. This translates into CASSYTYRGTGGGTEAFF.

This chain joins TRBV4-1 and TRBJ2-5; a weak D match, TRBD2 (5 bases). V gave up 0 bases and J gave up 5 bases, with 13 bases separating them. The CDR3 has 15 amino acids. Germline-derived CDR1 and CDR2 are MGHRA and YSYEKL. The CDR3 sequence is CASSQDPRGWETQYF. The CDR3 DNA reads TGCGCCAGCAGCCAAGATCCCCGGGGTTGGGAGACCCAGTACTTC.

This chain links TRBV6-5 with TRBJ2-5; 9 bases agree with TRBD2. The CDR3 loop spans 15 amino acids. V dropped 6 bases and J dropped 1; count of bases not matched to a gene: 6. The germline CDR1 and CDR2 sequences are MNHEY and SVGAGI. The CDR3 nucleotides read TGTGCCAGCAGACAGCGGGGGGTTCTCCAAGAGACCCAGTACTTC. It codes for CASRQRGVLQETQYF.

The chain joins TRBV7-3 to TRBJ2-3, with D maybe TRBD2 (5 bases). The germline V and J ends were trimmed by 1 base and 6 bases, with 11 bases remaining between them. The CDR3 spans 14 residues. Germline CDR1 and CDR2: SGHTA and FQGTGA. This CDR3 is CASSLSGGRDTQYF. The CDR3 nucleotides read TGTGCCAGCAGCTTAAGTGGCGGGCGGGATACGCAGTATTTT.

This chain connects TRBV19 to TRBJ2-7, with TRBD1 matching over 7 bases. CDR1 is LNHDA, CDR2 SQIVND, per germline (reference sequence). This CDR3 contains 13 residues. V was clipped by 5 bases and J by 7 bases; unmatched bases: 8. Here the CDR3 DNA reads TGTGCCAGTAGTGTACAGGGGCCGGGGGAGCAGTACTTC. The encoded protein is CASSVQGPGEQYF.

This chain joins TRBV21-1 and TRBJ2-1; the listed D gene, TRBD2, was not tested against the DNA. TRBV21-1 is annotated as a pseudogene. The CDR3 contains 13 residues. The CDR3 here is CASRGTSRNEQFF. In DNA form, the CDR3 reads TGTGCCAGCCGGGGAACTAGCCGCAATGAGCAGTTCTTC.

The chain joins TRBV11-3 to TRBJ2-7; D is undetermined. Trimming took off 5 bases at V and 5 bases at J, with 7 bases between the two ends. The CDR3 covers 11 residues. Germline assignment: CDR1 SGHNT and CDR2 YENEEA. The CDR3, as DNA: TGTGCCAGCAGCCGAGCCAACGAGCAGTACTTC. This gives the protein CASSRANEQYF.

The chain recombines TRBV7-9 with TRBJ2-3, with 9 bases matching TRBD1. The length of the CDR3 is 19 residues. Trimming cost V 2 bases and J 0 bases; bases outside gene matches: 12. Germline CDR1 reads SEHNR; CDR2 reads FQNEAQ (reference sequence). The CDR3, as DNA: TGTGCCAGCAGCTTATCCCTGGGACAGGGAGTTTCTAGCACAGATACGCAGTATTTT. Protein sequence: CASSLSLGQGVSSTDTQYF.

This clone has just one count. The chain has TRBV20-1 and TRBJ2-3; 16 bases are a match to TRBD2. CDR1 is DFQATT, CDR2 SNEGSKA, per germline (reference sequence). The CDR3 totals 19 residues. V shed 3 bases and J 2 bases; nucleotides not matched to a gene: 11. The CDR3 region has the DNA TGCAGTGCTAGTGGGACTAGCGGGAGGGCCTTGTGGACCACAGATACGCAGTATTTT. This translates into CSASGTSGRALWTTDTQYF.

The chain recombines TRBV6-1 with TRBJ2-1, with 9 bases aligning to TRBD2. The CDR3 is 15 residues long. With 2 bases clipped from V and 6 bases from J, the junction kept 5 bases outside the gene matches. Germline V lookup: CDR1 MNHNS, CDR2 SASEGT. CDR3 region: CASSEIAGVGNEQFF. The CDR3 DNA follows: TGTGCCAGCAGTGAAATAGCGGGAGTGGGCAATGAGCAGTTCTTC.